The 2 T cell receptor beta chains below all came from one sample that was sequenced in a study of T cells in Graves' hyperthyroidism and ophthalmopathy. Template material for amplifying TCR beta CDR3 regions consisted of RNA transcripts. A first-round RT-PCR of the TCR CDR3 used the HTBI primer set. Each CDR3 protein gets one entry after TCRdb re-called the multiplex PCR reads with MiXCR. The table has about 740,000 distinct CDR3 sequences, around 13% seen once. Sequencing was carried out using blood. Source of these receptors: a young woman with Graves' hyperthyroidism.

This clonotype was counted only a few times. The rearrangement links TRBV7-3 to TRBJ2-5; TRBD2 matches 12 bases. The junction had 5 bases not matched to a gene; V was cut back by 4 bases and J by 5 bases. The CDR3 runs 15 residues. CDR1 is SGHTA, CDR2 FQGTGA, per germline. CDR3 loop: CASSSTSGSYETQYF. The CDR3 DNA sequence: TGTGCCAGCAGCTCGACTAGCGGGAGTTATGAGACCCAGTACTTC. Variable domain in full (rest from reference TRBV7-3 and TRBJ2-5): GAGVSQTPSNKVTEKGKYVELRCDPISGHTALYWYRQSLGQGPEFLIYFQGTGAADDSGLPNDRFFAVRPEGSVSTLKIQRTERGDSAVYLCASSSTSGSYETQYFGPGTRLLVL.

A few counts support this clonotype. The chain recombines TRBV12-3 or TRBV12-4 with TRBJ1-5; no reliable D call. The CDR3 consists of 14 residues. Trimming left V 5 bases short and J 6 bases short, with 14 bases between. The CDR3 DNA reads TGTGCCAGCAGTCCCGACGGGTACGGTCAGCCCCAGCATTTT. Encoded protein: CASSPDGYGQPQHF.